Below are 2 T cell receptor beta chains sequenced from a single sample in a study of cytomegalovirus exposure and HLA in healthy donors. Both 60 Vbeta primers and 13 Jbeta primers went into the PCR. Sequenced by immunoSEQ multiplex PCR; TCRdb stores in-frame clones only, minus some. The sample contains about 87,000 clones, 74% of which appear only once. Sequenced input: PBMCs. The receptors shown here come from a man younger than 45 in good health and CMV-seropositive.

The chain combines TRBV5-1 with TRBJ2-6; TRBD1 agrees at 9 bases. The V gene's germline CDR1 is SGHRS and CDR2 YFSETQ. The CDR3 is 17 amino acids. Trimming cost V 3 bases and J 1 base; bases outside gene matches: 5. CDR3 sequence reads: CASSWTGVGSGANVLTF. The CDR3 DNA reads TGCGCCAGCAGCTGGACAGGGGTGGGATCTGGGGCCAACGTCCTGACTTTC. The entire variable domain, with the rest obtained from reference TRBV5-1 and TRBJ2-6, is as follows: KAGVTQTPRYLIKTRGQQVTLSCSPISGHRSVSWYQQTPGQGLQFLFEYFSETQRNKGNFPGRFSGRQFSNSRSEMNVSTLELGDSALYLCASSWTGVGSGANVLTFGAGSRLTVL.

The gene calls are TRBV18 and TRBJ2-5, with 7 bases identical to TRBD1. V lost 3 bases to trimming and J lost 0 bases; unmatched junction nucleotides: 1. The CDR3 has 14 amino acids. Germline lookup yields CDR1 KGHSH and CDR2 LQKENI. The CDR3 is CASSPGTDQETQYF. The CDR3 region has the DNA TGTGCCAGCTCACCCGGGACAGACCAAGAGACCCAGTACTTC.